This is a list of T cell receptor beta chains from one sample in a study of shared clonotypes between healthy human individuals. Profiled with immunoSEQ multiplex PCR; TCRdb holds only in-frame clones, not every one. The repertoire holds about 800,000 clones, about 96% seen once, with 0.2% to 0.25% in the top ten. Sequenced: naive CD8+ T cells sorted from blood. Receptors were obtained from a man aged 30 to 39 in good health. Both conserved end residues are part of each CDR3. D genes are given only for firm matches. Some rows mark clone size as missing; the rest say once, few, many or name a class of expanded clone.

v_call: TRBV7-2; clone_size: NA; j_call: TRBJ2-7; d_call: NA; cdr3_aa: CASSRTGAPGYEQYF; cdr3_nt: TGTGCCAGCAGCCGTACAGGAGCCCCGGGTTACGAGCAGTACTTC
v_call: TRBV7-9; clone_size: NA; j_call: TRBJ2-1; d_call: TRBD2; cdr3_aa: CASSTGTRMIDEQFF; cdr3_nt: TGTGCCAGCAGCACCGGGACTAGGATGATTGATGAGCAGTTCTTC
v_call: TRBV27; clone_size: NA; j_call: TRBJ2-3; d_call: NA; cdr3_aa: CASSLSRISYTDTDTQYF; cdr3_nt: TGTGCCAGCAGTTTATCCAGGATCAGCTATACGGACACAGATACGCAGTATTTT
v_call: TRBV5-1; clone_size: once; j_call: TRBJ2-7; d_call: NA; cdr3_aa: CASSLGTGNYEQYF; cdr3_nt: TGCGCCAGCAGCTTGGGTACAGGGAACTACGAGCAGTACTTC
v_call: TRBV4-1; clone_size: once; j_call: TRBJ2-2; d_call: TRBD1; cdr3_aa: CASSLGQGVVSGELFF; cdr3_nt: TGCGCCAGCAGCCTCGGACAGGGTGTGGTGTCCGGGGAGCTGTTTTTT
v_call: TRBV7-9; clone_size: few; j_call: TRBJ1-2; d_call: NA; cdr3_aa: CASSLADRPPTF; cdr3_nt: TGTGCCAGCAGCCTAGCTGACAGGCCCCCCACCTTC
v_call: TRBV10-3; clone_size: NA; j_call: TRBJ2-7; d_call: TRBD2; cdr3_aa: CAISATSGPYEQYF; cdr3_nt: TGTGCCATCAGTGCTACTAGCGGGCCCTACGAGCAGTACTTC
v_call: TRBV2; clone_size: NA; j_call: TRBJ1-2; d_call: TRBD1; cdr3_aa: CASSDPGQGLLSLLNYGYTF; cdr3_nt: TGTGCCAGCAGTGATCCGGGACAGGGGCTCCTGTCGCTCCTAAACTATGGCTACACCTTC
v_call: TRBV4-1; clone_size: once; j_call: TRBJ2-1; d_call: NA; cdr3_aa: CASSQLFHNEQFF; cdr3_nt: TGCGCCAGCAGCCAGCTCTTTCACAATGAGCAGTTCTTC
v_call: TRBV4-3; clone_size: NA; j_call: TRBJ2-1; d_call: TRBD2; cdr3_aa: CASSLLAGEVEQFF; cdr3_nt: TGCGCCAGCAGCCTACTAGCGGGAGAGGTTGAGCAGTTCTTC
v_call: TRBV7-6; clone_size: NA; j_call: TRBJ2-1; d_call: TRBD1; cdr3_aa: CASSLGQGAGVYNEQFF; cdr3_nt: TGTGCCAGCAGCTTGGGACAGGGGGCAGGGGTGTACAATGAGCAGTTCTTC
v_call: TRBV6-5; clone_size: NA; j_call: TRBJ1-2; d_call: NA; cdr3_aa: CASSAQGYGYTF; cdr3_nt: TGTGCCAGCAGTGCACAGGGATATGGCTACACCTTC
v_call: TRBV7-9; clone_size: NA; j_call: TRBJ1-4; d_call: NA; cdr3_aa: CASSPSEEDVEKLFF; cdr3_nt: TGTGCCAGCAGCCCCTCGGAGGAGGACGTGGAAAAACTGTTTTTT
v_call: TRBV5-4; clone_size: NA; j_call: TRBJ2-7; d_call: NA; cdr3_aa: CASSVIGYEQYF; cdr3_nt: TGTGCCAGCAGCGTTATCGGGTACGAGCAGTACTTC
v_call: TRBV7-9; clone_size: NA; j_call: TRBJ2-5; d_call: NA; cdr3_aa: CASSPTRETQYF; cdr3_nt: TGTGCCAGCAGCCCCACTAGGGAGACCCAGTACTTC
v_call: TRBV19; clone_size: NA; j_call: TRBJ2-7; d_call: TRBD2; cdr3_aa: CAWRRETFICYEQYF; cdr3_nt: TGTGCCTGGAGGCGGGAGACCTTCATTTGCTACGAGCAGTACTTC
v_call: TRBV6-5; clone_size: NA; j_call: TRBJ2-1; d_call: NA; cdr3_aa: CASSYSYEQFF; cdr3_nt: TGTGCCAGCAGTTACAGCTATGAGCAGTTCTTC
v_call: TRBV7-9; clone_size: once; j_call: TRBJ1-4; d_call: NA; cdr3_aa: CASSLEGRTVGKLFF; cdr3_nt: TGTGCCAGCAGCTTAGAGGGTCGTACGGTGGGAAAACTGTTTTTT
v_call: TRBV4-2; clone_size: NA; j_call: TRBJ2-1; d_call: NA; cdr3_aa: CASSPPGVSYNEQFF; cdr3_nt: TGTGCCAGCAGCCCCCCCGGGGTCTCCTACAATGAGCAGTTCTTC
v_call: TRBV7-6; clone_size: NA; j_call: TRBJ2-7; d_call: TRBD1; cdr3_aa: CASSLIPLGQGSSYEQYF; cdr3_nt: TGTGCCAGCAGCTTAATCCCCCTGGGACAGGGGAGCTCCTACGAGCAGTACTTC
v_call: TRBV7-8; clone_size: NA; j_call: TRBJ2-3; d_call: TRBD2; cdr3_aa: CASSAPGLALKGDTQYF; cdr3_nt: TGTGCCAGCAGCGCACCGGGACTAGCCCTCAAGGGAGATACGCAGTATTTT
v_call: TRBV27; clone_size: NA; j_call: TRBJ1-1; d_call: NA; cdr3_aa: CASSEPGARTEAFF; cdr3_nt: TGTGCCAGCAGCGAACCGGGGGCTCGTACTGAAGCTTTCTTT
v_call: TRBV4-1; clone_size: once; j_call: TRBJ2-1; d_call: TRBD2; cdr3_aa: CASSQWTSVNNEQFF; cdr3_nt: TGCGCCAGCAGCCAGTGGACTAGCGTCAACAATGAGCAGTTCTTC
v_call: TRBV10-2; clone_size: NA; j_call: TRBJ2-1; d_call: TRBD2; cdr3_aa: CASSESWTSGSNEQFF; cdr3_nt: TGCGCCAGCAGTGAGTCATGGACTAGCGGGAGCAATGAGCAGTTCTTC
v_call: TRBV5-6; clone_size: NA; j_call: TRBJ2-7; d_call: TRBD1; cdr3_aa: CASSLAQGASEQYF; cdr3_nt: TGTGCCAGCAGCTTGGCTCAGGGGGCCTCCGAGCAGTACTTC
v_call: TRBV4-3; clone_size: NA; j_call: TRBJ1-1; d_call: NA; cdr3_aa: CASSQDRRSGTEAFF; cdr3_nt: TGCGCCAGCAGCCAAGATCGTAGATCGGGGACTGAAGCTTTCTTT
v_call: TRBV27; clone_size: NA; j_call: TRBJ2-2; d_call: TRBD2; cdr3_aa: CASSPTAGTKDGELFF; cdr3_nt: TGTGCCAGCAGCCCAACAGCCGGGACTAAGGACGGGGAGCTGTTTTTT
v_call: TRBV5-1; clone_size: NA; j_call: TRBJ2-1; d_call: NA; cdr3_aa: CASSLVIVGGYNEQFF; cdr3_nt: TGCGCCAGCAGCCTAGTTATAGTAGGGGGATACAATGAGCAGTTCTTC
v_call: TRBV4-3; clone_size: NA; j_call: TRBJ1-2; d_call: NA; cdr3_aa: CASSQARLEDSNYGYTF; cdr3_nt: TGCGCCAGCAGCCAAGCCCGACTGGAGGACTCTAACTATGGCTACACCTTC
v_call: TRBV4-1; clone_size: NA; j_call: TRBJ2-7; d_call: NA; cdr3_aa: CASSQGPERYEQYF; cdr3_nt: TGCGCCAGCAGCCAAGGTCCGGAGCGGTACGAGCAGTACTTC
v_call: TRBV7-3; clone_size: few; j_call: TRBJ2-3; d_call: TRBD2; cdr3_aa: CASSKWGGRAADTQYF; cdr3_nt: TGTGCCAGCAGTAAATGGGGCGGGAGGGCTGCAGATACGCAGTATTTT
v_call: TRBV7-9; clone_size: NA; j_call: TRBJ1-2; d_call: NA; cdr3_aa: CASSLLKSTGSFGNYGYTF; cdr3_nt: TGTGCCAGCAGCCTCCTAAAGTCGACAGGCTCCTTTGGGAACTATGGCTACACCTTC
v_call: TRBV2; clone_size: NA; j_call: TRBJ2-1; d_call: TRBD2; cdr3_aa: CASQTSGSDEQFF; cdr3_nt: TGTGCCAGCCAAACTAGCGGGAGCGATGAGCAGTTCTTC
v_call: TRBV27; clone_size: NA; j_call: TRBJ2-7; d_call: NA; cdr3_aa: CASSFGKSYEQYF; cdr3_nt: TGTGCCAGCAGTTTTGGAAAATCCTACGAGCAGTACTTC
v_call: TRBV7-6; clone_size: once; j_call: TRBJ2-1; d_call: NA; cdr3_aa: CASSLGRGSLNEQFF; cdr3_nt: TGTGCCAGCAGCTTAGGGCGGGGCTCTTTAAATGAGCAGTTCTTC
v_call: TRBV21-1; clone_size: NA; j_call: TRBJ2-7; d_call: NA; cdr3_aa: CASRDSPILLSYEQYF; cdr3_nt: TGTGCCAGCAGGGACAGTCCTATACTGTTATCCTACGAGCAGTACTTC
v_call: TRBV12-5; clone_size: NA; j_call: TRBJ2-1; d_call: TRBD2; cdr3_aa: CASGLGTSNNEQFF; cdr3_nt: TGTGCTAGTGGTTTGGGGACTAGCAACAATGAGCAGTTCTTC
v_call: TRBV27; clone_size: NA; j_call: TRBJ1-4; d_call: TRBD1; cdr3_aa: CASSLSRTGVNEKLFF; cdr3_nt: TGTGCCAGCAGTTTATCGAGGACAGGGGTTAATGAAAAACTGTTTTTT
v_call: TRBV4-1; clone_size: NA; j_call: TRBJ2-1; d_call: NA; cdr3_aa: CASSQQAGGGLYNEQFF; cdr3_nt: TGCGCCAGCAGCCAACAAGCGGGCGGAGGGCTTTACAATGAGCAGTTCTTC
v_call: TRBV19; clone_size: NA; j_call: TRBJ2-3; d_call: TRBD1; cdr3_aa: CASARTGGDTDTQYF; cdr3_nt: TGTGCCAGTGCCCGGACAGGCGGTGACACAGATACGCAGTATTTT
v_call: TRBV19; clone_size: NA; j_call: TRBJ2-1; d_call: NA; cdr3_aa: CASSIPRTSMREQFF; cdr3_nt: TGTGCCAGTAGTATACCCAGGACCTCAATGAGAGAGCAGTTCTTC
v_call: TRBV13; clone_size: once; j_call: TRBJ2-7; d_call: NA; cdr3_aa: CASSSASSGLHEQYF; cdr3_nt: TGTGCCAGCAGCTCAGCTAGCTCGGGACTGCACGAGCAGTACTTC
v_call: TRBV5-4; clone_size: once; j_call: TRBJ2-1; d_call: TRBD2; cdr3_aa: CASSTTTSGSAYIEQFF; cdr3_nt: TGTGCCAGCAGCACAACGACTAGCGGGAGTGCGTATATTGAGCAGTTCTTC
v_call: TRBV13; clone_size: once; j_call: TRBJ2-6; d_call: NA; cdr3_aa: CASSFTAGANVLTF; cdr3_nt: TGTGCCAGCAGTTTTACCGCTGGGGCCAACGTCCTGACTTTC
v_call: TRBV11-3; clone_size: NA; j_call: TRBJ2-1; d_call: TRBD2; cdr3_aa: CASSSGLAGGGLEDEQFF; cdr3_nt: TGTGCCAGCAGCTCGGGACTAGCGGGAGGGGGATTAGAGGATGAGCAGTTCTTC
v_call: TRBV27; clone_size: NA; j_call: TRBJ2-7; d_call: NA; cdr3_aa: CASSPDRGFFDEQYF; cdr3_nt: TGTGCCAGCAGTCCCGATAGAGGGTTTTTCGACGAGCAGTACTTC
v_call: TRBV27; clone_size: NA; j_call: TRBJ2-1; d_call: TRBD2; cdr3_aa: CASSIAGGTHEQFF; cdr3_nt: TGTGCCAGCTCTATAGCGGGAGGGACTCATGAGCAGTTCTTC
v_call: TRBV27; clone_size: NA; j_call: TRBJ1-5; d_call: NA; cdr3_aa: CASSLGQGGNQPQHF; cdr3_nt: TGTGCCAGCAGTTTAGGGCAGGGAGGCAATCAGCCCCAGCATTTT
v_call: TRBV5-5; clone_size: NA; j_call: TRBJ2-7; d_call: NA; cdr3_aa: CASSWTDYEQYF; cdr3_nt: TGTGCCAGCAGCTGGACTGACTACGAGCAGTACTTC
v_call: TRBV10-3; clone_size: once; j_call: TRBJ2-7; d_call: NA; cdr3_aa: CAIWIESNYEQYF; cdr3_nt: TGTGCCATCTGGATCGAATCCAACTACGAGCAGTACTTC
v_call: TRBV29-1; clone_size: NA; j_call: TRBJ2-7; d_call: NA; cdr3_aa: CSVEDRGEQYF; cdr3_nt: TGCAGCGTTGAAGACAGGGGCGAGCAGTACTTC
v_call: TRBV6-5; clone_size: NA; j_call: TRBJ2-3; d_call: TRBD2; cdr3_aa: CASSPESGGTDTQYF; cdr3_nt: TGTGCCAGCAGCCCTGAGAGCGGGGGCACAGATACGCAGTATTTT
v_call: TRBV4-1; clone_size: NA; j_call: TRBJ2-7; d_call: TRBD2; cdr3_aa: CASSQQTSGNFNEQYF; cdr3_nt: TGCGCCAGCAGCCAACAGACTAGCGGGAATTTTAACGAGCAGTACTTC
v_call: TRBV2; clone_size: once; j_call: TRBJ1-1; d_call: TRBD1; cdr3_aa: CASSRQGKTEAFF; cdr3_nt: TGTGCCAGCAGTCGACAGGGGAAAACTGAAGCTTTCTTT
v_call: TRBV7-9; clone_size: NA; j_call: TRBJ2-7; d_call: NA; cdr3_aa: CASSKGTEPYEQYF; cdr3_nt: TGTGCCAGCAGCAAAGGGACGGAACCATACGAGCAGTACTTC
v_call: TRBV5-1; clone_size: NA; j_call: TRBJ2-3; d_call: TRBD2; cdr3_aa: CASSDASGTGTDTQYF; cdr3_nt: TGCGCCAGCAGCGACGCTAGCGGGACGGGCACAGATACGCAGTATTTT
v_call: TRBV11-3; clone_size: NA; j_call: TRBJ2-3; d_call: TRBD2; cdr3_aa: CASSSRTSGRRDTQYF; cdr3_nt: TGTGCCAGCAGCTCCAGGACTAGCGGGAGAAGAGATACGCAGTATTTT
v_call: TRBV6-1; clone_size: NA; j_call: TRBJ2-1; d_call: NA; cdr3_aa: CASSEGGQFF; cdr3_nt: TGTGCCAGCAGTGAAGGTGGGCAGTTCTTC
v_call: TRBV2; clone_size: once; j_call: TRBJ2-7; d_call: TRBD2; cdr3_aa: CASSDGGEGPNRSEQYF; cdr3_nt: TGTGCCAGCAGTGATGGGGGGGAAGGTCCAAATAGGAGCGAGCAGTACTTC
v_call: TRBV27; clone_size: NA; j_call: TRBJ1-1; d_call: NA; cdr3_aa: CASSFLGGTEAFF; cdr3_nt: TGTGCCAGCAGTTTTTTGGGGGGGACTGAAGCTTTCTTT